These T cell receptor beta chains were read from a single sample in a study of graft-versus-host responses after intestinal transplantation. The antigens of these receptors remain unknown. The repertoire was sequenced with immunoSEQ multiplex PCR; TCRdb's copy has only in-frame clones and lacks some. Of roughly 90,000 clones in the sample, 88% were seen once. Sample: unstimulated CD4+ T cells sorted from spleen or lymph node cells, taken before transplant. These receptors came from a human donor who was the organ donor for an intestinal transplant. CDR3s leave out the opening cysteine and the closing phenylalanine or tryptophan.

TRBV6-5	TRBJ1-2	APRFSNYGYT
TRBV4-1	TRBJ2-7	ASSQGSAGGTYEQY
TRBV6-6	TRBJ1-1	ASSYGAGFASTEAF
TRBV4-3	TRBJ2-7	ASSQDRYYEQY
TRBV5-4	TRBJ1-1	ASSFAGGRASTEAF
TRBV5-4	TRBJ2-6	ASSYNSPNSGANVLT
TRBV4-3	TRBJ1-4	ASSQSAWAEKLF
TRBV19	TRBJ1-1	ASSLFGLEAF
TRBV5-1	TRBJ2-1	ASSYPWAGGPLLVNEQF
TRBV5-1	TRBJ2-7	ASSRGLAGGGSYEQY
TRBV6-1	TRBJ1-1	ASSRRVGLGTEAF
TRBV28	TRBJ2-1	ASSVAGEGHNEQF
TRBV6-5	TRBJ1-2	ASSATGWGYT
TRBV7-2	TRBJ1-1	ASSPRQNTEAF
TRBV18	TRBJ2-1	ASSPQGAYEQF
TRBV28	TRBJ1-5	ASSANSGWSQPQH
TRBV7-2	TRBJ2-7	ASSWTSGAYEQY
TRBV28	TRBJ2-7	ASNSFIAGRGEQY
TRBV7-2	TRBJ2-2	ATALLHVTGELF
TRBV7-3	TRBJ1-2	ASSLRDRSGYT
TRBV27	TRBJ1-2	ATPLGYT
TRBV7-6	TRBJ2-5	ASTMEGETQY
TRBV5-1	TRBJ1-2	ASSFAPLHGYT
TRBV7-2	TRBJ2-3	ASSPGQGDTQY
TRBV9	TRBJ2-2	ASSVVGERGELF
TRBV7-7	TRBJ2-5	ASSLTPTGGAETQY
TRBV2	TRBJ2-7	ASSNRGPYGQY
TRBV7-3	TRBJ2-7	ASSLAGEEQY
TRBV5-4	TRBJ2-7	ASSLDLATYEQY
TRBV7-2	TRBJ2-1	ATQGFRGSSYNEQF
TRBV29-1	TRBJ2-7	SVGGTGSYEQY
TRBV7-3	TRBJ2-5	ASSLGTRGETQY
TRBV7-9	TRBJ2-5	ASSLAGAVETQY
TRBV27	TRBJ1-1	ASRLRRGNTEAF
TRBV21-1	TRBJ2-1	ASSKESPLGQF
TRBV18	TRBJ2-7	ASSPGTSVSYEQY
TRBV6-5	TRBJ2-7	ASRGLAGWEQY
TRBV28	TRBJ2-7	ASKYPTGGAEQY
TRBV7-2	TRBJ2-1	ASSLSLRGQF
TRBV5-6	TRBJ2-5	ASSSPGQGETQY
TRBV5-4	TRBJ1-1	ASSAQGPGTEAF
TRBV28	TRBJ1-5	ASSSTGGGNQPQH
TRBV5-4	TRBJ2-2	ASSLPSGLRNTGELF
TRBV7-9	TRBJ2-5	ASSARTSGRETQY
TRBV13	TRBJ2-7	ASSAMHERHSYEQY
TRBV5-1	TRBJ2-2	ASSLVSVTGELF
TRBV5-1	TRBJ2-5	ASSPGGETQY
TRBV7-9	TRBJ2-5	ASSLGRRGSGSAGETQY
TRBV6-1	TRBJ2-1	ASSDQGPYNEQF